This T cell receptor (beta chain) derives from a study of blood T cell repertoires in COVID-19. Study summary: The United States, Italy and Spain provided the acute and convalescent COVID-19 samples. Sources were T cells, B-cell-depleted T cells, or PBMCs; the material itself was cDNA or gDNA.

Authors' data handling: By means of reference gene primer amplification, nucleated cell counts were estimated. Generated by immunoSEQ multiplex PCR, the TCRdb table keeps only in-frame clones and is missing some. V, J and clone size are taken as reported in that table, and D and trimming were inferred from the DNA itself. The table includes 50,000 to 70,000 clones, around 76% detected once. The CDR3 totals 13 residues. Germline V lookup: CDR1 SGHNT, CDR2 YENEEA. V was pared by 5 bases and J by 13 bases, with 10 bases of the junction left unmatched. This rearrangement joins TRBV11-3 to TRBJ2-1; 8 positions agree with TRBD2. The source of this sequence is a man in his forties or fifties with active or convalescent COVID-19. The sequencing sample was made of peripheral blood. The CDR3 sequence is CASSPIAGPPQFF. In DNA, the CDR3 is TGTGCCAGCAGCCCTATAGCGGGACCGCCTCAGTTCTTC.